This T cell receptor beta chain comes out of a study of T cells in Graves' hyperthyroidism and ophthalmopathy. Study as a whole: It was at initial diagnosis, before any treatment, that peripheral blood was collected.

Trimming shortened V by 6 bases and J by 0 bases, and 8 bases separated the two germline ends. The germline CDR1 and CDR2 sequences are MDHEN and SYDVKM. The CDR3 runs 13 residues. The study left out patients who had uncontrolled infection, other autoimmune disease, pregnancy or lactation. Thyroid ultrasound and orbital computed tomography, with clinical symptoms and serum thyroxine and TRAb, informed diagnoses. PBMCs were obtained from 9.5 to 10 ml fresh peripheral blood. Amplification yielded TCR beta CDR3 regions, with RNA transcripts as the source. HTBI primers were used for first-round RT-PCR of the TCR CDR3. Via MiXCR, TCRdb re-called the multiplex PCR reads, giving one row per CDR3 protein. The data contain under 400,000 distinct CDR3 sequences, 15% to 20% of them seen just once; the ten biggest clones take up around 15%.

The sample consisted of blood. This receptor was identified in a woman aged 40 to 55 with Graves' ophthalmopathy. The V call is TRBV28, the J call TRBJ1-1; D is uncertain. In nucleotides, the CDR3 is TGTGCCAGCAGAATACCGATGAACACTGAAGCTTTCTTT. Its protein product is CASRIPMNTEAFF.